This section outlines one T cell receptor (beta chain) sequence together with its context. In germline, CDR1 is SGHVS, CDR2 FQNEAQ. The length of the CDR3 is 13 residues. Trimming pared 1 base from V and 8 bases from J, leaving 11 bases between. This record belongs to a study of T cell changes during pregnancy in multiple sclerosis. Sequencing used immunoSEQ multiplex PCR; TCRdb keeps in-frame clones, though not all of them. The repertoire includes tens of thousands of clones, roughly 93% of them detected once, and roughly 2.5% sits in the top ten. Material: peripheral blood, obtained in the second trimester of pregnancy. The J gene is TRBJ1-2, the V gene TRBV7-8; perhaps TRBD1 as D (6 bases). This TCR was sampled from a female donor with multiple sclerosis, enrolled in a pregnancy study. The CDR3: CASSLGQVDGYTF. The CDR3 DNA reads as TGTGCCAGCAGCTTAGGACAGGTAGACGGCTACACCTTC.